This T cell receptor (beta chain) stems from a study of blood T cell repertoires in COVID-19. Study details: Sites in the United States, Italy and Spain provided acute and convalescent COVID-19 samples. In each case, the material was cDNA or gDNA derived from T cells, B-cell-depleted T cells, or PBMCs.

CDR1 is LNHDA and CDR2 is SQIVND in the germline V gene (reference sequence). This CDR3 has 15 residues. V shed 4 bases and J 3 bases; nucleotides not matched to a gene: 3. Original methodology: Amplified reference gene primers provided the basis for estimating nucleated cell counts. Here immunoSEQ multiplex PCR was the method, and the copy in TCRdb shows in-frame clones only, minus some. The V and J calls and the clone size are those of that table, but D and trimming were determined from the DNA. Here the sample spans about 140,000 clones, roughly 88% being singletons. This sequence originates from a man aged 55 to 70 with active or convalescent COVID-19. Input material: peripheral blood. The chain couples TRBV19 to TRBJ1-4, with TRBD1 matching over 9 bases. The CDR3 DNA reads as TGTGCCAGTAGTAAACAGGGGGCAGCTAATGAAAAACTGTTTTTT. Amino acid sequence: CASSKQGAANEKLFF.